This T cell receptor (beta chain) emerged from a study of cytomegalovirus exposure and HLA in healthy donors. There are 14 residues in the CDR3. CDR1 and CDR2 (germline): WNHNN, SYGVQD (reference sequence). V was pared by 6 bases and J by 5 bases, with 5 bases of the junction left unmatched. Amplification used 60 Vbeta primers and 13 Jbeta primers. Data came from immunoSEQ multiplex PCR; TCRdb stores just in-frame clones and leaves some out. The sample lists about 50,000 clones; around three quarters were seen once. The sequenced material came from PBMCs. The chain recombines TRBV10-1 with TRBJ1-5; 9 nucleotides align to TRBD1. The TCR was taken from a man younger than 45 in good health and CMV-seropositive. DNA of the CDR3: TGCGCCAGCAGGTACAGGGGGCGTCATCAGCCCCAGCATTTT. The encoded protein is CASRYRGRHQPQHF.